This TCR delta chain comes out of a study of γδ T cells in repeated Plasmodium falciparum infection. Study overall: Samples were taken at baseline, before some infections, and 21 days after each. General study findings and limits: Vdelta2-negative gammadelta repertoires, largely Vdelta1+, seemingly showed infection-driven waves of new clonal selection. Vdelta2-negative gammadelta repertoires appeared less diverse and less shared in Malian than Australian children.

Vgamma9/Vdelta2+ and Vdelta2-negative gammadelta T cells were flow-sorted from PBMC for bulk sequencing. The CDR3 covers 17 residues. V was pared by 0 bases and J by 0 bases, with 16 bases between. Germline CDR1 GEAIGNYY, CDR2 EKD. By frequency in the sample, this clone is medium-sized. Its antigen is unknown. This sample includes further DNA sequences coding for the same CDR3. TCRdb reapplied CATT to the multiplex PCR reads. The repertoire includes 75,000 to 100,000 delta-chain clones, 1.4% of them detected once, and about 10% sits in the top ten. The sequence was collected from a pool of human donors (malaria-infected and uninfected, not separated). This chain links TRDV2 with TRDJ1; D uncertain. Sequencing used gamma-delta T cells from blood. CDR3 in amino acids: CACDTVASDPYTDKLIF. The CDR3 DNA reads TGTGCCTGTGACACCGTCGCCAGTGACCCGTACACCGATAAACTCATCTTT.